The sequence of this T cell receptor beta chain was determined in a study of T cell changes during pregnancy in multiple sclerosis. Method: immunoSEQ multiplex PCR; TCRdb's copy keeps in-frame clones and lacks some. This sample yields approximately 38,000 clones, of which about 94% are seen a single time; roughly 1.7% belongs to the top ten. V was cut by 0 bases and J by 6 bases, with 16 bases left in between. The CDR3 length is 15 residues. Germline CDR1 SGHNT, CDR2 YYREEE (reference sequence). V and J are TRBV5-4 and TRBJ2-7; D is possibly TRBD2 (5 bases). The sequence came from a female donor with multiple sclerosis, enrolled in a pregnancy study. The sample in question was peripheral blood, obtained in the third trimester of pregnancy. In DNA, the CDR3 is TGTGCCAGCAGCTTGGCCGGGCGAAATCGGGGCGAGCAGTACTTC. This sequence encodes CASSLAGRNRGEQYF.